This TCR beta chain was observed in a study of control samples from healthy donors and cancer patients. The table came from immunoSEQ multiplex PCR; TCRdb's copy has only in-frame clones and leaves some out. Of about 79,000 clones in the sample, approximately 94% were seen once. CDR3 length: 14 residues. V dropped 3 bases and J dropped 5 bases, with 13 bases sitting between them. The germline V gene has CDR1 MNHNS and CDR2 SASEGT. Sequencing was done on a sample of PBMCs. The clonotype was recovered from a woman in her thirties or forties with lung cancer. This sequence joins TRBV6-1 and TRBJ2-5; D perhaps matches TRBD2 (6 bases). In nucleotides, the CDR3 is TGTGCCAGCAGTGAGGACCTGGAGGGGGAGACCCAGTACTTC. This sequence encodes CASSEDLEGETQYF.